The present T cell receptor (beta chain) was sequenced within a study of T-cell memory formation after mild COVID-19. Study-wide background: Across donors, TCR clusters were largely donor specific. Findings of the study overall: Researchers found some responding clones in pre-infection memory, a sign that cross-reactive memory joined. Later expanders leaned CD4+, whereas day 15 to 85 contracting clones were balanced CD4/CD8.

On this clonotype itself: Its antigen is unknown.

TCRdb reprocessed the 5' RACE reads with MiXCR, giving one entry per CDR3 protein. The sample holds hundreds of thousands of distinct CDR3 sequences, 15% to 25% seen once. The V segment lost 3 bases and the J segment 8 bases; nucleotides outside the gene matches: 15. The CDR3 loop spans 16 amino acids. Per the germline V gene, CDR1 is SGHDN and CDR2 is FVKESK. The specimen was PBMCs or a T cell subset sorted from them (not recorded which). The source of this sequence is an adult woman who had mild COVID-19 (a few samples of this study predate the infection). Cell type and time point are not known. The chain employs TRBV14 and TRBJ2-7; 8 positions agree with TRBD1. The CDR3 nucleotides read TGTGCCAGCAGCCATCGGACAGGGCAACGGCTGACTCAGCAGTACTTC. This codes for CASSHRTGQRLTQQYF. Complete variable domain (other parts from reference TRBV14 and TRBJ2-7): EAGVTQFPSHSVIEKGQTVTLRCDPISGHDNLYWYRRVMGKEIKFLLHFVKESKQDESGMPNNRFLAERTGGTYSTLKVQPAELEDSGVYFCASSHRTGQRLTQQYFGPGTRLTVT.